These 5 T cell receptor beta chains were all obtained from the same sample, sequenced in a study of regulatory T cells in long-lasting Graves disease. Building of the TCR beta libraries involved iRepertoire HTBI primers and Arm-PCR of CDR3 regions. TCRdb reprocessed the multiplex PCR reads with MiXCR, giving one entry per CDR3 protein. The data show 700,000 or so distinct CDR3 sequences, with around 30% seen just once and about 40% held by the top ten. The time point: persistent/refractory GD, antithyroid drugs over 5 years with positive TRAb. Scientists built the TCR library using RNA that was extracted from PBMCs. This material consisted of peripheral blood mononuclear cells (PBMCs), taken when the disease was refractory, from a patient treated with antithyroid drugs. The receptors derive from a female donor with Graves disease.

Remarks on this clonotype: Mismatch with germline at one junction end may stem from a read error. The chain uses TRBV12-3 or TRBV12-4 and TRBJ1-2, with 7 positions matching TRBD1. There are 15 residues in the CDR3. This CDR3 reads CASSQPTGATYGYTF. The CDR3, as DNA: TGCGCCAGCAGCCAACCCACAGGGGCGACCTATGGCTACACCTTC.

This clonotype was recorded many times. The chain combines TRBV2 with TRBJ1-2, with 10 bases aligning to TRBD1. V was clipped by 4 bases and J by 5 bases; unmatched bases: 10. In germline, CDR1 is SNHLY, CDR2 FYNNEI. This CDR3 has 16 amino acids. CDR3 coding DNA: TGTGCCAGCAGTGTACTCGGACAGGGGGGCCTATATGGCTACACCTTC. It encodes CASSVLGQGGLYGYTF.

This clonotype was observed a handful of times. CDR3 sequence reads: CSARQGIYGYTF. The DNA for the CDR3 is TGCAGTGCTCGACAGGGAATCTATGGCTACACCTTC. The gene calls are TRBV20-1 and TRBJ1-2; 7 nucleotides line up with TRBD1. The germline V gene encodes CDR1 DFQATT and CDR2 SNEGSKA (reference sequence). The V gene end was trimmed by 5 bases and the J gene end by 4 bases; junction bases not matched to a gene: 4. The CDR3 spans 12 residues.

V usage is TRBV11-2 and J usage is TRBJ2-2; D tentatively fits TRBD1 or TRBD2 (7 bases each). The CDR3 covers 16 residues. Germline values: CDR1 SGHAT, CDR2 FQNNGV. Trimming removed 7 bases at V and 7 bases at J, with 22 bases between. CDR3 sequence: CASNLGPPGGGGELFF. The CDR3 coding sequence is TGTGCCAGCAACTTGGGGCCCCCAGGGGGGGGCGGGGAGCTGTTTTTT.

CDR3 loop: CASSFRTKETQYF. As DNA, the CDR3 is TGTGCCAGCAGCTTTAGGACAAAAGAGACCCAGTACTTC. The chain joins TRBV7-6 to TRBJ2-5; TRBD1 might be the D (5 bases). The V and J ends lost 3 bases and 3 bases respectively, with 8 bases between them. Germline CDR1 is SGHVS and CDR2 is FNYEAQ. The CDR3 runs 13 residues.